The 13 T cell receptor beta chains presented below share a single source sample, sequenced in a study of neoadjuvant anti-PD-1 for oral cavity cancer. The repertoire was sequenced with immunoSEQ multiplex PCR; TCRdb's copy has only in-frame clones and lacks some. The sample records 9,000 to 10,000 clones, about 70% being singletons. Time point defined: after neoadjuvant nivolumab, at surgical resection. The specimen comprised PBMCs, sampled after nivolumab (anti-PD-1) treatment. The receptors originated from a person between 35 and 79 years old with oral cavity squamous cell carcinoma.

V and J are TRBV5-6 and TRBJ2-3; 8 bases match TRBD1. The germline gives CDR1 SGHDT, CDR2 YYEEEE. After removal of 0 bases from V and 4 bases from J, the junction contained 1 base not matched to a gene. This CDR3 spans 14 amino acids. CDR3 sequence reads: CASSLVQGADTQYF. The CDR3 DNA follows: TGTGCCAGCAGCTTGGTACAGGGGGCAGATACGCAGTATTTT.

On this clone itself: One end of the junction varies from germline; a read error may be responsible. The chain employs TRBV7-7 and TRBJ2-5; 7 bases map to TRBD2. There are 15 residues in the CDR3. Per the germline V gene, CDR1 is SSHAT and CDR2 is FNYEAQ (reference sequence). CDR3 region: CASSSSDWEGETQYF. The CDR3 nucleotides are TGTGCTAGCAGCTCAAGTGATTGGGAGGGAGAGACCCAGTACTTC.

The chain is built from TRBV29-1 and TRBJ2-7; TRBD1 might be the D (6 bases). Looked up from germline, CDR1 is SQVTM and CDR2 is ANQGSEA. Trimming took 5 bases from V and 1 from J, leaving 24 bases between them. The CDR3 extends over 17 amino acids. CDR3 sequence (DNA): TGCAGCGTTCCGAGGGGGTGGGGGCATAGGGGGTCCTACGAGCAGTACTTC. Translating gives CSVPRGWGHRGSYEQYF.

CDR3 sequence: CASSYSFVSTYEQYF. The CDR3 DNA follows: TGTGCCAGCAGTTACTCATTTGTCAGCACCTACGAGCAGTACTTC. J is TRBJ2-7 and V is TRBV6-5; D ambiguous. The CDR3 spans 15 residues. Germline CDR1 MNHEY, CDR2 SVGAGI. Trimming took 0 bases from V and 2 from J, leaving 11 bases between them.

This rearrangement joins TRBV6-1 to TRBJ2-3; D unclear. The CDR3 is made up of 14 amino acids. CDR1 MNHNS and CDR2 SASEGT come from the germline V gene. V was shortened by 4 bases and J by 1 base, with 9 bases between the two germline ends. CDR3 amino acids: CASSVSGRTDTQYF. CDR3 nucleotide sequence: TGTGCCAGCAGTGTGAGTGGGCGCACAGATACGCAGTATTTT.

Only one count was recorded for this clone. The chain uses TRBV6-1 and TRBJ1-6; 10 nucleotides agree with TRBD1. Germline trimming cut 2 bases from V and 4 bases from J; bases unmatched to any gene: 2. This CDR3 is built from 16 residues. The V gene's germline CDR1 is MNHNS and CDR2 SASEGT. CDR3 residues: CASSERTGGYNSPLHF. The CDR3 nucleotides read TGTGCCAGCAGTGAAAGGACAGGGGGGTATAATTCACCCCTCCACTTT.

The rearrangement links TRBV28 to TRBJ2-1, with TRBD2 matching over 10 bases. In germline, CDR1 is MDHEN, CDR2 SYDVKM. This CDR3 has 14 residues. Trimming at V came to 5 bases and at J to 5 bases, leaving 3 bases not matched to a gene. The CDR3: CASSLAGVDNEQFF. CDR3 DNA: TGTGCCAGCAGTCTAGCGGGAGTGGACAATGAGCAGTTCTTC.

The chain recombines TRBV11-2 with TRBJ1-1; 8 nucleotides agree with TRBD1. V gave up 5 bases and J gave up 6 bases; unmatched junction bases: 5. CDR3 size: 13 residues. Per germline, CDR1 SGHAT and CDR2 FQNNGV. The CDR3 sequence is CASSTGGWAEAFF. The CDR3 coding sequence is TGTGCCAGCAGCACAGGGGGTTGGGCTGAAGCTTTCTTT.

J is TRBJ1-1 and V is TRBV7-2; 9 bases are shared with TRBD1. Trimming cost V 2 bases and J 2 bases; bases outside gene matches: 3. Looked up from germline, CDR1 is SGHTA and CDR2 is FQGNSA. The CDR3 totals 15 residues. The CDR3 protein is CASSLWGQGNTEAFF. The CDR3 DNA sequence: TGTGCCAGCAGCTTATGGGGACAGGGTAACACTGAAGCTTTCTTT.

V is TRBV6-1 and J is TRBJ1-1; D is uncertain. Trimming cost V 2 bases and J 5 bases, with 9 bases left between them. Germline assignment: CDR1 MNHNS and CDR2 SASEGT. This CDR3 comprises 13 residues. The CDR3 loop reads CASSERGRTEAFF. The CDR3 DNA sequence: TGTGCCAGCAGTGAACGGGGAAGGACTGAAGCTTTCTTT.

V is TRBV13 and J is TRBJ2-5; 13 bases agree with TRBD2. The germline CDR1 and CDR2 sequences are PRHDT and FYEKMQ (reference sequence). CDR3 size: 15 residues. V lost 3 bases to trimming and J lost 4 bases; unmatched junction nucleotides: 2. The CDR3 is CASSLTSGGRETQYF. The CDR3 DNA reads TGTGCCAGCAGCTTGACTAGCGGGGGGAGAGAGACCCAGTACTTC. Full variable domain (rest looked up from reference TRBV13 and TRBJ2-5): AAGVIQSPRHLIKEKRETATLKCYPIPRHDTVYWYQQGPGQDPQFLISFYEKMQSDKGSIPDRFSAQQFSDYHSELNMSSLELGDSALYFCASSLTSGGRETQYFGPGTRLLVL.

The V and J genes are TRBV6-4 and TRBJ2-7, with 13 bases aligning to TRBD2. The CDR3 is made up of 17 amino acids. Germline V gene data show CDR1 as MRHNA and CDR2 as SNTAGT. After removal of 7 bases from V and 3 bases from J, the junction contained 12 bases not matched to a gene. The DNA of the CDR3 is TGTGCCAGCACTCTAACCCGGGGACTAGCGGGACTCTACGAGCAGTACTTC. Translation: CASTLTRGLAGLYEQYF.

The chain is built from TRBV27 and TRBJ2-7; TRBD2 matches at 10 bases. V trimming: 9 bases; J trimming: 1 base; junction bases outside the gene matches: 21. Looked up from germline, CDR1 is MNHEY and CDR2 is SMNVEV (reference sequence). The CDR3 runs to 19 residues. CDR3 protein: CASSRGGPAGGHPSYEQYF. CDR3 nucleotide sequence: TGTGCCAGTAGCAGAGGGGGACCAGCGGGAGGGCACCCTTCCTACGAGCAGTACTTC.